This TCR beta chain was identified during a study of blood T cells in healthy people across ages. PBMCs were isolated at a quantity of at least 7 million per sample. The study, taken as a whole, reports: In older individuals, TCR beta diversity per million T cells was lower, falling roughly linearly with age. Versus aged donors, long-lived donors had higher diversity and more naive CD4+ cells.

For the second PCR, which ran for about 6 to 11 cycles, a sample-barcoded 5' primer and a J-beta primer mix were used. Tagging of each cDNA molecule was performed by a template-switch adaptor with 12 random nucleotides. TCRdb re-analysed the 5' RACE reads in MiXCR, keeping a single row per CDR3 protein. The sample has 540,000 or so distinct CDR3 sequences, less than 60% seen once. The CDR3 contains 15 residues. The V gene's germline CDR1 is MNHEY and CDR2 SVGAGI. About this clonotype: The antigen is not known.

The source of this sequence is a man at least 80 years old in good health. The chain employs TRBV6-5 and TRBJ2-1; D remains unclear. The sequenced sample was blood. This CDR3 is CTNTKGLSSYNEQFF. CDR3 DNA: TGTACCAACACCAAAGGGCTAAGCTCCTACAATGAGCAGTTCTTC.